The TCR beta chain under discussion was sequenced for a study of identical twins. Study-level points and caveats: Reduced insertions were recorded for abundant cord blood beta clonotypes, with no such pattern in memory repertoires. Within beta out-of-frame sequences, the excess sharing observed between twins was weaker.

The germline V gene encodes CDR1 PRHDT and CDR2 FYEKMQ (reference sequence). This CDR3 contains 13 residues. The ends were cut back, 7 bases at V and 7 bases at J, with 13 bases in the middle. This clonotype was detected a few times. What it binds is unknown. From the 5' RACE reads, TCRdb called clonotypes with MiXCR, one entry per CDR3 protein. The sample includes about 890,000 distinct CDR3 sequences, 9% to 15% of them seen just once. These data also formed part of another study, on yellow fever vaccine responses in identical twins.

The sample comprised PBMCs. This clonotype originated in a woman between 18 and 30 years old in good health. The chain combines TRBV13 with TRBJ1-4; D not certain. CDR3 sequence (DNA): TGTGCCAGCAAGTACCGTTCAGGTGAAAAACTGTTTTTT. Translation gives CASKYRSGEKLFF.